One and the same sample provided the 14 T cell receptor beta chains below, sequenced in a study of blood T cell repertoires in COVID-19. Clones were read by immunoSEQ multiplex PCR, and TCRdb kept only the in-frame ones, dropping some. The sample lists over 140,000 clones, 65% to 85% seen once, with 3% to 4.5% in the top ten. Sequenced input: peripheral blood. The receptors originated from a woman in her sixties or seventies with acute or convalescent COVID-19.

J is TRBJ2-2 and V is TRBV24-1; a possible D gene is TRBD1 (6 bases). CDR3 size: 15 residues. Germline V gene data show CDR1 as KGHDR and CDR2 as SFDVKD. The V gene lost 2 bases and the J gene lost 4 bases, with 10 bases spanning the gap. The CDR3 spells CATSDSDSPTGELFF. The CDR3 nucleotides read TGTGCCACCAGTGATTCGGACAGCCCCACCGGGGAGCTGTTTTTT.

The rearrangement uses TRBV9 and TRBJ1-1, with TRBD1 matching over 7 bases. Germline CDR1 is SGDLS and CDR2 is YYNGEE. The CDR3 loop spans 14 amino acids. With V trimmed by 2 bases and J by 3 bases, 4 bases remained unmatched. DNA for the CDR3: TGTGCCAGCAGCGTCCGTACAGGGGACACTGAAGCTTTCTTT. Translating it yields CASSVRTGDTEAFF.

Only one count was recorded for this clone. The CDR3 DNA reads TGTGCCAGTAGTATTTATGTGAACACTGAAGCTTTCTTT. Amino acid sequence: CASSIYVNTEAFF. The chain recombines TRBV19 with TRBJ1-1; D is unresolved. Trimming removed 3 bases at V and 0 bases at J, with 5 bases between. From germline, CDR1 is LNHDA and CDR2 SQIVND (reference sequence). This CDR3 has 13 amino acids.

The chain joins TRBV7-9 to TRBJ2-7; D is ambiguous. CDR1 SEHNR and CDR2 FQNEAQ come from the germline V gene (reference sequence). The CDR3 spans 11 residues. The germline V and J ends were trimmed by 0 bases and 6 bases, with 3 bases remaining between them. CDR3 sequence: CASSLAAEQYF. The CDR3, as DNA: TGTGCCAGCAGCTTAGCGGCCGAGCAGTACTTC.

Only one count was recorded for this clone. The chain carries TRBV4-2 and TRBJ1-5; the D is unclear. Germline values: CDR1 LGHNA, CDR2 YNFKEQ. V lost 0 bases and J lost 3, with 3 bases in between. There are 13 residues in the CDR3. CDR3 sequence (DNA): TGTGCCAGCAGCCAAGACCTCAATCAGCCCCAGCATTTT. Protein sequence: CASSQDLNQPQHF.

A few counts support this clone. V is TRBV9 and J is TRBJ1-3; 9 nucleotides match TRBD1. The CDR3 runs 19 residues. Per the germline V gene, CDR1 is SGDLS and CDR2 is YYNGEE. V was pared by 3 bases and J by 0 bases, with 13 bases of the junction left unmatched. The CDR3 loop reads CASSGAPLGQGFSGNTIYF. In DNA form, the CDR3 reads TGTGCCAGCAGCGGAGCTCCACTGGGACAGGGATTCTCTGGAAACACCATATATTTT.

The V gene is TRBV30, the J gene TRBJ2-7; perhaps TRBD2 as D (6 bases). This CDR3 has 15 residues. In germline, CDR1 is GTSNPN, CDR2 SVGIG (reference sequence). V gave up 1 base and J gave up 2 bases, with 15 bases separating them. DNA of the CDR3: TGTGCCTGGAGTGACATGGAGGGTCCTACCTACGAGCAGTACTTC. Protein: CAWSDMEGPTYEQYF.

The CDR3 coding sequence is TGTGCCAGCAGCTTGGCGACTAGCGGTCGAGCCTACAATGAGCAGTTCTTC. This encodes CASSLATSGRAYNEQFF. This chain uses TRBV5-4 with TRBJ2-1; 9 bases line up with TRBD2. CDR1 SGHNT and CDR2 YYREEE come from the germline V gene (reference sequence). The ends lost 0 bases at V and 2 bases at J; junction bases unmatched: 6. This CDR3 contains 17 residues. The variable domain in full, with the rest retrieved from reference TRBV5-4 and TRBJ2-1, is ETGVTQSPTHLIKTRGQQVTLRCSSQSGHNTVSWYQQALGQGPQFIFQYYREEENGRGNFPPRFSGLQFPNYSSELNVNALELDDSALYLCASSLATSGRAYNEQFFGPGTRLTVL.

This sequence joins TRBV28 and TRBJ1-5; 7 bases line up with TRBD1. V gave up 6 bases and J gave up 0 bases; unmatched junction bases: 5. The germline CDR1 and CDR2 sequences are MDHEN and SYDVKM. This CDR3 contains 15 residues. CDR3 amino acids: CASRDREFSNQPQHF. CDR3 coding DNA: TGTGCCAGCAGAGACAGGGAATTTAGCAATCAGCCCCAGCATTTT.

This clone was recorded only once. The chain recombines TRBV2 with TRBJ1-5; TRBD1 might be the D (6 bases). The CDR3 spans 14 residues. Trimming removed 7 bases from V and 11 bases from J, with 21 bases in between. CDR1 and CDR2 (germline): SNHLY, FYNNEI. CDR3 DNA: TGTGCCAGCAAATCCTCCGGACAGCGGTCGACCCAGCATTTT. Translated: CASKSSGQRSTQHF.

V gene TRBV2 combines with J gene TRBJ1-2; TRBD1 matches 8 bases. Germline trimming cut 5 bases from V and 2 bases from J; bases unmatched to any gene: 1. Germline CDR1 SNHLY, CDR2 FYNNEI. CDR3 length: 13 residues. As DNA, the CDR3 is TGTGCCAGCAGTAGGACAGGGAACTATGGCTACACCTTC. Protein: CASSRTGNYGYTF.

The chain couples TRBV5-1 to TRBJ2-5, with 7 bases matching TRBD1. The V gene end was trimmed by 0 bases and the J gene end by 1 base; junction bases not matched to a gene: 3. The CDR3 loop spans 15 amino acids. Germline V gives CDR1 SGHRS, CDR2 YFSETQ. CDR3 sequence (DNA): TGCGCCAGCAGCTTGGCAGGGACAGTCCAAGAGACCCAGTACTTC. It encodes CASSLAGTVQETQYF.

The chain links TRBV6-5 to TRBJ1-2; 7 bases fit TRBD1. The CDR3 is made up of 13 amino acids. Germline assignment: CDR1 MNHEY and CDR2 SVGAGI. After removal of 5 bases from V and 5 bases from J, the junction contained 5 bases not matched to a gene. Written as DNA, the CDR3 is TGTGCCAGCAGTACGACAGGGAGTTATGGCTACACCTTC. Residues: CASSTTGSYGYTF.

This clone was counted a single time. The chain employs TRBV12-3 or TRBV12-4 and TRBJ1-1; 8 positions match TRBD1. J lost 7 bases, V lost 8 bases, and 9 bases had no gene match. The CDR3 extends over 13 amino acids. The CDR3 sequence is CASQTGVRFEAFF. The CDR3 DNA reads as TGTGCCAGCCAGACAGGGGTTCGTTTTGAAGCTTTCTTT.